The sequence of this T cell receptor (beta chain) was determined in a study of cytomegalovirus exposure and HLA in healthy donors (dated by TCRdb to about 2017). Study-level background: In an earlier analysis of 587 of the donors, 276 Gb of sequence data and 117 million unique TCR beta sequences from roughly 190 million T cells were reported. In the later analysis, no new phenotypic data were used to find candidate immune exposures; instead, reliance was placed on TCR beta sequences and their occurrence across donors. Along with the roughly 670-subject first cohort, a separate validation cohort of over a hundred different subjects was used. Among 300 to 500 genotyped donors of the cohort, an average of around 220,000 unique TCR beta nucleotide sequences was sequenced per donor, of which about 18% were non-productive. Typing coverage varied by locus: roughly 620-640 donors for A, B, C, DRB1 and DQB1; about 520 for DQA1; around 610 for DPA1; 450 to 480 for DPB1. Roughly 5 DR-DQ haplotypes were handled as single units for association and clustering because linkage in the cohort was strong. To predict cytomegalovirus infection status, the study combined high-throughput TCR immunosequencing, statistical association of individual TCRs with disease status, and machine learning. All discovery cohort repertoires had been generated on a single sequencing platform. In a later genetic analysis, genome-wide SNP genotypes for about 60% of the 666 donors were used, and that subset was treated as a discovery cohort. The aim of the study was to test whether cataloging public T cell receptors could identify signatures of past pathogen exposure. An early release that covered 640 HLA-typed donors contained approximately 300 gigabases of sequencing data and around 80 million unique TCR sequences. The study profiled the T cell repertoires of hundreds of subjects by immunosequencing and related them to cytomegalovirus serostatus. A later analysis re-analyzed previously published TCR beta repertoires from 650 to 800 donors and added high-resolution HLA genotyping to study TCR occurrence patterns. Of the 300 to 500 genotyped donors, 81% were placed in the genetic ancestry cluster associated with self-reported Caucasian donors. Alongside the repertoire data, information on donor age, sex, ethnicity and CMV serostatus was compiled. HLA typing covered class I and class II loci at four-digit resolution. To decide whether each TCR beta V gene segment behaved as functional or pseudogenic, an earlier analysis of approximately 600 of the donors relied on high-throughput TCR beta sequencing.

In total, 600 or so healthy bone marrow donors made up the cohort. At the time of sampling, all cohort members were nominally healthy, though unrecorded immune exposures were likely present. The donor was CMV seronegative and belonged to the group of 380 or so seronegative cohort members. A peripheral blood sample was collected from each donor, and TCR beta sequencing was performed on peripheral blood mononuclear cells. The Qiagen DNeasy Blood Extraction Kit was used to extract genomic DNA from the blood cell samples. The CDR3 runs 16 residues from the cysteine to the phenylalanine. The read is trimmed to its CDR3 DNA, 48 bases read in frame from base 1. The germline V gene sets CDR1 to WSHSY and CDR2 to SAAADI. The junction carries 15 bases between V and J, which are trimmed by 2 bases and 4 bases respectively. Points on this clone: The clone's antigen remains unknown. The input lacks base qualities; no much larger clone sits a single base away.

Library preparation was by the immunoSEQ multiplex PCR assay. A mixture of 60 forward primers for TCR Vbeta segments and 13 reverse primers for TCR Jbeta segments was used in the multiplex PCR. A multiplex PCR assay on genomic DNA amplified the CDR3 region of rearranged TCR beta genes. The amplified TCR beta libraries were sequenced on the Illumina HiSeq System as 87-base-pair reads. Turning to the authors' computational methods: Across the roughly 670 repertoires, a later analysis counted 80 million or so unique TCR beta chains, some 11 million of which were shared by at least two donors. Raw reads were error-corrected and collapsed into unique sequences by a nearest-neighbor algorithm in which closely related sequences were merged to remove PCR and sequencing errors. V, D and J gene segments were assigned by aligning CDR3 sequences to IMGT reference sequences. For a sequence to be retained, a match of at least six nucleotides to both a V gene segment and a J gene segment was required. Rearrangements were classified as productive when the CDR3 lacked stop codons and remained in frame with V and J, and all other rearrangements were classified as non-productive. CDR3 was defined by IMGT convention, running from the second conserved V-encoded cysteine to the conserved J-encoded phenylalanine. The earlier analysis of about 570 of the donors excluded any sequence lacking an unambiguous match to a single V gene segment. In an earlier analysis of approximately 590 of the donors, a V segment was called functional when productive rearrangements were above 56.7%, and segregating when the standard deviation between donors exceeded 5%. To diagnose cytomegalovirus status from the catalog of TCR beta chain sequences, a statistical classification framework was built. V and J gene assignment, in a later analysis, came from comparing TCR nucleotide sequences with IMGT/GENE-DB human TR gene sequences. Using the TCRdist pipeline, a later analysis assigned CDR3 sequences along with most-parsimonious VDJ recombination scenarios. In a later analysis, each TCR beta chain was defined by its CDR3 amino acid sequence together with its V-gene family, and reads without a unique V-gene family were excluded. To address suspected cross-contamination and a sequencing artifact, a later analysis removed a few hundred highly shared, low-generation-probability nucleotide sequences. For each public chain, a later analysis derived a clonal expansion index from normalized ranks of inferred template counts within each repertoire. In a later analysis, generation probabilities were computed with a VDJ recombination model fitted to out-of-frame rearrangements, and the resulting probabilities were checked against IGoR. In a later analysis, hypergeometric tests were used to score TCR-TCR, TCR-HLA and TCR-CMV co-occurrence, with a repertoire-size bias correction applied to TCR pairs. To estimate false discovery rates, a later analysis permuted the HLA or CMV assignments 20 times. In a later analysis, co-occurring TCRs were grouped using DBSCAN, with TCRdist sequence similarity added in when clustering inside HLA-allele-positive subsets. Repertoires with fewer than 30,000 or more than 120,000 public chains were left out of co-occurrence clustering, as were five repertoires with anomalous nucleotide sharing. TCRdb holds this immuneACCESS table with in-frame rearrangements only. Some clones are missing; in checked studies, unresolved V genes explain under half, and the rest has no known cause. That table furnishes V, J and clone size, whereas the DNA furnished D and trimming. The sample has roughly 220,000 clones on record, 80% to 90% of them singletons. About 3% of the sample is in the top ten clones.

Study-level results and caveats: Linkage disequilibrium might explain the correlated functional status among segregating V segments, but an unknown experimental factor could not be ruled out. In a later analysis, over 15,000 TCR beta sequences were associated with specific HLA alleles at a false discovery rate of 0.05. It was suggested by the authors that the approach could potentially be generalized to other disease states and immunological phenotypes. Some IMGT-functional V segments, including TRBV6-2 and TRBV6-3, could not be told apart with the 87-base-pair reads, so those segments were excluded. Strong co-occurrence of HLA alleles, especially DR and DQ, made assigning TCR associations to individual alleles difficult. An earlier analysis of approximately 530 of the donors showed that most TCR beta V segments appeared in productive rearrangements either about 87% or about 30% of the time, which broadly matched IMGT annotations. A later analysis reported that several top co-occurrence clusters appeared linked to parvovirus B19, influenza, CMV and Epstein-Barr virus. A later genetic analysis associated a missense DCLRE1C variant with V-gene and J-gene trimming of TCR beta chains, and an independent cohort replicated the association. Most TCR sequences were seen in very few donors, while some public TCRs were found in many individuals. Presence/absence analyses assumed roughly uniform sequencing depth across donors, an assumption that may not hold. Compared with the roughly 600-donor mean, donors in an Asian-associated ancestry cluster had fewer N-insertions in productive TCRs, according to a later genetic analysis. According to a later analysis, most CMV-associated TCR beta chains appeared to be HLA-restricted, and the HLA associations seemed to be driven largely by CMV exposure. In a later analysis, the rate of TCR association differed among HLA loci, with DRB1 alleles having the most associated TCRs and HLA-C alleles having the fewest. A few of the identified cytomegalovirus-associated TCR beta chains were confirmed in vitro to be specific for cytomegalovirus antigens. Immune exposure information for the cohort was limited to CMV serostatus. In both the original and validation cohorts, the classifier was reported to diagnose cytomegalovirus status with high specificity and sensitivity. The earlier analysis of almost 600 of the donors excluded fewer than 20 rarely observed V segments, including chromosome 9 orphons, because counts were too low. This cohort had only TCR beta chains sequenced, and the lack of alpha or paired-chain data limited which features could be detected. Because some donors lacked HLA typing at each locus, the association tests relied only on the typed subset. In a later analysis, HLA-associated TCR beta chains showed more clonal expansion and lower generation probabilities than non-associated chains that were equally common. The study listed 150 to 200 TCR beta chains as associated with cytomegalovirus. A cluster of highly shared sequence variants was judged likely to be a technical artifact of the sequencing pipeline. A further reported finding was that TCR beta sequences accurately predicted the HLA-A and HLA-B alleles for most subjects in the first cohort.

The clonotype originates from a man aged 25 to 40 in good health and CMV-seronegative. The sequencing sample was made of PBMCs. The V gene is TRBV10-2 and the J gene is TRBJ1-3; the D gene identity is not certain. The CDR3 reads as follows: CASSEELPAGGNTIYF. The DNA is as follows: TGCGCCAGCAGTGAGGAACTACCGGCCGGAGGAAACACCATATATTTT.